This T cell receptor beta chain was retrieved from a study of T cell responses to AZD1222 COVID-19 vaccine. Clones were read by immunoSEQ multiplex PCR, and TCRdb kept only the in-frame ones, dropping some. This sample yields around 130,000 clones, of which approximately 93% are seen a single time; 0.91% belongs to the top ten. V was trimmed by 2 bases and J by 2 bases, leaving 10 bases between them. The CDR3 is made up of 15 amino acids. Germline-derived CDR1 and CDR2 are MNHNY and SVGAGI (reference sequence). V usage is TRBV6-6 and J usage is TRBJ1-5; the D gene is possibly TRBD1 (5 bases). The receptor was derived from an adult in good health. The source was peripheral blood, collected on day 0 of AZD1222 vaccination. As DNA, the CDR3 is TGTGCCAGCAGTTACGGAAGGGGAGGCAATCAGCCCCAGCATTTT. This gives the protein CASSYGRGGNQPQHF.